This T cell receptor (beta chain) came from a study of identifying expanded T cells in peripheral blood. V lost 3 bases and J lost 4, with 9 bases in between. The CDR3 runs 13 residues. Germline V gene data show CDR1 as SGHVS and CDR2 as FQNEAQ. No infections or other immune events were documented during collection. Whole-study findings and limits: Clone count variance between two-week samples rose with total template count. About 1.2 clones differed between technical replicates, versus about 15 and 19 over time.

Repertoires were generated with immunoSEQ multiplex PCR, while TCRdb's copy carries only in-frame clones and drops some. In the table there are 100,000 or so clones, roughly 90% of which are singletons. Concerning this clone: Its cognate antigen is unknown.

This clonotype was obtained from a person aged 18 to 70 in good health. This rearrangement joins TRBV7-8 to TRBJ2-5; D uncertain. Sequencing was done on a sample of blood. In DNA form, the CDR3 reads TGTGCCAGCAGCTTTAGGCGTTCAGAGACCCAGTACTTC. It is translated as CASSFRRSETQYF.